These 5 T cell receptor beta chains share one sample of origin, sequenced in a study of early T cells in non-severe SARS-CoV-2 infection. TCRdb re-called the 5' RACE reads through MiXCR, storing one row per CDR3 protein. The sample consists of under 85,000 distinct CDR3 sequences, about 10% of them appearing once. Sequences were derived from whole blood, sampled at baseline. All receptors derive from an adult who was a healthcare worker with PCR-confirmed SARS-CoV-2 infection or an uninfected control (not recorded which).

This clonotype occurred a few times. The J gene is TRBJ1-1, the V gene TRBV4-1; D is uncertain. Germline V gene sequence: CDR1 MGHRA, CDR2 YSYEKL. V was cut by 2 bases and J by 4 bases, with 8 bases left in between. The CDR3 is 13 residues long. CDR3 protein: CASSQRTSTEAFF. The CDR3 coding sequence is TGCGCCAGCAGCCAAAGGACCTCCACTGAAGCTTTCTTT.

The V call is TRBV7-9, the J call TRBJ2-7; D is unclear. From germline, CDR1 is SEHNR and CDR2 FQNEAQ (reference sequence). The V end lost 0 bases, the J end lost 0 bases, and 15 bases lay between the germline ends. This CDR3 has 17 residues. CDR3 nucleotide sequence: TGTGCCAGCAGCTTAGCGCCGAGGATTAGGAGCTCCTACGAGCAGTACTTC. Translated: CASSLAPRIRSSYEQYF. Full variable domain (remainder filled in from reference TRBV7-9 and TRBJ2-7): DTGVSQNPRHKITKRGQNVTFRCDPISEHNRLYWYRQTLGQGPEFLTYFQNEAQLEKSRLLSDRFSAERPKGSFSTLEIQRTEQGDSAMYLCASSLAPRIRSSYEQYFGPGTRLTVT.

This rearrangement joins TRBV3-1 to TRBJ2-3, with D tentatively TRBD2 (6 bases). The CDR3 has 17 amino acids. Trimming cost V 5 bases and J 0 bases, with 18 bases left between them. CDR1 and CDR2 (germline): LGHDT, YNNKEL (reference sequence). This chain's CDR3 is CASSEIPGGRSTDTQYF. The CDR3 bases are TGTGCCAGCAGCGAAATCCCCGGGGGACGAAGCACAGATACGCAGTATTTT.

The V gene is TRBV29-1, the J gene TRBJ2-5; D possibly corresponds to TRBD1 (6 bases). Per germline, CDR1 SQVTM and CDR2 ANQGSEA. The CDR3 is 13 residues long. Between the trimmed V and J ends, which lost 4 bases and 5 bases, there was a span of 14 bases. The CDR3 nucleotides are TGCAGCGTTGTGGACAGTCAATCGGAGACCCAGTACTTC. It specifies CSVVDSQSETQYF.

This clonotype was counted between two and nine times. The chain carries TRBV18 and TRBJ1-2; maybe TRBD1 (5 bases). The CDR3 runs to 15 residues. Germline V gene sequence: CDR1 KGHSH, CDR2 LQKENI. The germline V and J ends were trimmed by 2 bases and 5 bases, with 15 bases remaining between them. The CDR3 nucleotides are TGTGCCAGCTCACCAAGTACGGGACGCGATTATGGCTACACCTTC. It translates to CASSPSTGRDYGYTF.